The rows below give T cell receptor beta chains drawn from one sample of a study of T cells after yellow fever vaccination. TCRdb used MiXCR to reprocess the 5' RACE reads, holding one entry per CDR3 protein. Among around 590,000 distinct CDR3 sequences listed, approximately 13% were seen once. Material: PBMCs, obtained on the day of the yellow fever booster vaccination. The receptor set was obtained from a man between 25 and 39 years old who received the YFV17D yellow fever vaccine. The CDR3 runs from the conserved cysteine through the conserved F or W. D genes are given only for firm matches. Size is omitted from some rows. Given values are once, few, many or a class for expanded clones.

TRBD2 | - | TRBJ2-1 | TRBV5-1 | CASCPGGGTYNEQFF | TGCGCCAGCTGTCCGGGGGGAGGGACGTACAATGAGCAGTTCTTC
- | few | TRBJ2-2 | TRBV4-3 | CASSQGKVTGELFF | TGCGCCAGCAGCCAAGGAAAGGTCACCGGGGAGCTGTTTTTT
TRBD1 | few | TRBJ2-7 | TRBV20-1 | CSAGEHRGDSYEQYF | TGCAGTGCTGGAGAACACAGGGGCGATTCCTACGAGCAGTACTTC
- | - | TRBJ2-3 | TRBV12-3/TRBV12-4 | CASSPTVSTDTQYF | TGTGCCAGCAGTCCGACCGTAAGCACAGATACGCAGTATTTT
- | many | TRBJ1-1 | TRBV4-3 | CASSQGGWTEAFF | TGCGCCAGCAGCCAGGGTGGGTGGACTGAAGCTTTCTTT
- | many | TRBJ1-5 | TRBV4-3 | CASSQDRGNQPQHF | TGCGCCAGCAGCCAAGACAGGGGCAATCAGCCCCAGCATTTT
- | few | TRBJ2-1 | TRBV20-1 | CSAPGRSNEQFF | TGCAGTGCCCCGGGGAGGTCGAATGAGCAGTTCTTC
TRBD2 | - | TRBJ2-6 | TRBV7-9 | CASSGRTSGRTNVLTF | TGTGCCAGCAGCGGGCGAACTAGCGGGAGGACCAACGTCCTGACTTTC
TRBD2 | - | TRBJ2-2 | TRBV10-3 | CAIRPTSGRNTGELFF | TGTGCCATCAGACCTACTAGCGGGAGGAACACCGGGGAGCTGTTTTTT
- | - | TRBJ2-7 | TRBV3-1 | CASSKRRSSYEQYF | TGTGCCAGCAGCAAGCGGAGGAGCTCCTACGAGCAGTACTTC
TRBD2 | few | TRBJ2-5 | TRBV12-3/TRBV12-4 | CASSSRAPGLESETQYF | TGTGCCAGCAGTTCGCGCGCGCCGGGACTAGAAAGCGAGACCCAGTACTTC
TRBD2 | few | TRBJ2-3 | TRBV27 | CASSSPPPTSGISTDTQYF | TGTGCCAGCAGTTCCCCCCCCCCGACTAGCGGGATTAGCACAGATACGCAGTATTTT
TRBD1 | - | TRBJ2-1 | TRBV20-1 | CSARVTGTGVYNEQFF | TGCAGTGCTAGAGTAACCGGGACAGGGGTATACAATGAGCAGTTCTTC
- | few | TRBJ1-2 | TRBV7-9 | CASTESGFGSGYTF | TGTGCCAGCACCGAATCAGGTTTCGGGAGCGGCTACACCTTC
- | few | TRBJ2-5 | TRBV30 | CAWSGQTQYF | TGTGCCTGGAGCGGACAGACCCAGTACTTC
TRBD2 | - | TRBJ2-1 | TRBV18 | CASSPPGAGGINEQFF | TGTGCCAGCTCACCCCCCGGGGCGGGAGGCATCAATGAGCAGTTCTTC
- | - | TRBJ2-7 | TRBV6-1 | CASSEARRGEQYF | TGTGCCAGCAGTGAAGCCAGGAGAGGCGAGCAGTACTTC
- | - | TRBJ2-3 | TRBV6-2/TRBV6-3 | CASSQRLEAYTQYF | TGTGCCAGCAGCCAAAGACTAGAAGCTTATACGCAGTATTTT
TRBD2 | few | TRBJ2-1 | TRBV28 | CASSFMAGSPRELAGTSYNEQFF | TGTGCCAGCAGTTTTATGGCAGGTTCCCCGCGAGAACTAGCGGGTACCTCCTACAATGAGCAGTTCTTC
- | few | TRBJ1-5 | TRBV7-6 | CASSADGRSNQPQHF | TGTGCCAGCAGCGCGGACGGGAGGAGCAATCAGCCCCAGCATTTT
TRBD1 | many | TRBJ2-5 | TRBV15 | CATSGQGYQETQYF | TGTGCCACCAGCGGACAGGGTTACCAAGAGACCCAGTACTTC
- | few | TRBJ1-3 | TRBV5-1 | CASSEGRGNTIYF | TGCGCCAGCAGCGAGGGTCGTGGAAACACCATATATTTT
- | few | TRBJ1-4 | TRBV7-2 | CASRIGAGYEKLFF | TGTGCCAGCCGCATCGGCGCAGGGTATGAAAAACTGTTTTTT
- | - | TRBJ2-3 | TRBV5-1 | CASSPDLDTQYF | TGCGCCAGCAGCCCGGACTTAGATACGCAGTATTTT
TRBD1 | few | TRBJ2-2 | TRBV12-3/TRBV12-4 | CASSLGQGRLFF | TGTGCCAGCAGTTTAGGACAGGGAAGGCTGTTTTTT
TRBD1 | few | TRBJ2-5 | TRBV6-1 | CASNGQGQETQYF | TGTGCCAGCAACGGACAGGGTCAAGAGACCCAGTACTTC
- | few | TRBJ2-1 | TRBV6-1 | CASRESPSSPEQFF | TGTGCCAGCAGGGAGAGTCCTAGTTCCCCTGAGCAGTTCTTC
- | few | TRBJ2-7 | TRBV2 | CASVRGQTYEQYF | TGTGCCAGCGTTCGGGGTCAAACCTACGAGCAGTACTTC
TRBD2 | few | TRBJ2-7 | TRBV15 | CATSTSGRAHYEQYF | TGTGCCACCAGCACTAGCGGGAGGGCCCACTACGAGCAGTACTTC
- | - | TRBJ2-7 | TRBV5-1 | CASSLEVGGFYEQYF | TGCGCCAGCAGCTTGGAGGTTGGCGGGTTCTACGAGCAGTACTTC
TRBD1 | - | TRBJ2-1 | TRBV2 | CASSFPGQGADEQFF | TGTGCCAGCAGTTTCCCGGGACAGGGGGCCGATGAGCAGTTCTTC
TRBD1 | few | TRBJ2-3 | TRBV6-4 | CASSDSRGLHTDTQYF | TGTGCCAGCAGTGACAGCAGGGGGCTTCACACAGATACGCAGTATTTT
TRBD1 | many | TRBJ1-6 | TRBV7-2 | CASSSTGINSPLHF | TGTGCCAGCAGCTCGACAGGGATCAATTCACCCCTCCACTTT
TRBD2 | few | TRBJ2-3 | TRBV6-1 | CASSGTSGFTDTQYF | TGTGCCAGCAGCGGGACTAGCGGGTTCACAGATACGCAGTATTTT
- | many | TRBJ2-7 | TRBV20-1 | CSASPTITEQYF | TGCAGTGCTAGCCCAACAATTACCGAGCAGTACTTC
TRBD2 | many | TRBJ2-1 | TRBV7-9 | CASSSKRRLAVYNEQFF | TGTGCCAGCAGCTCCAAACGCCGGCTAGCGGTATACAATGAGCAGTTCTTC
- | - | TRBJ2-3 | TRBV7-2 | CASSLGRLGTDTQYF | TGTGCCAGCAGCTTAGGGCGGCTTGGCACAGATACGCAGTATTTT
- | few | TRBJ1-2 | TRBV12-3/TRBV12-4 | CATSDWGFGDYGYTF | TGTGCCACCAGCGACTGGGGTTTTGGGGACTATGGCTACACCTTC
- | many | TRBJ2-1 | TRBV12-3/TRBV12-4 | CASSFPRGEQFF | TGTGCCAGCAGTTTTCCCCGGGGGGAGCAGTTCTTC
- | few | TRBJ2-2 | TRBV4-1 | CASSQEWGSTGELFF | TGCGCCAGCAGCCAAGAATGGGGTTCAACCGGGGAGCTGTTTTTT
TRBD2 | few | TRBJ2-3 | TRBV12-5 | CASGASSGIGVDTQYF | TGTGCTAGTGGTGCTTCTAGCGGGATCGGAGTAGATACGCAGTATTTT
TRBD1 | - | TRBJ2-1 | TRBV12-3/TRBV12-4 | CASWGQGVGNEQFF | TGTGCCAGCTGGGGACAGGGGGTAGGGAATGAGCAGTTCTTC
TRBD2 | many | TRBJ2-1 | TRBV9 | CASSTSGRAHEQFF | TGTGCCAGCAGCACCAGCGGGAGGGCCCATGAGCAGTTCTTC
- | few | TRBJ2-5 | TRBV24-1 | CATSDAREVKETQYF | TGTGCCACCAGTGACGCCAGGGAGGTGAAGGAGACCCAGTACTTC
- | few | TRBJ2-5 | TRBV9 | CASSVGDTQETQYF | TGTGCCAGCAGCGTAGGAGACACCCAAGAGACCCAGTACTTC